The next 21 T cell receptor beta chains were all read from a single sample in a study of T cells in tuberculosis. The assay was immunoSEQ multiplex PCR, and TCRdb's table has in-frame clones only and misses some. This table holds more than 35,000 clones, 90% to 95% found once. The sample was PBMCs. These receptors came from a donor aged 10 to 29 with latent tuberculosis or without tuberculosis infection.

CDR3 protein: CASTTWTGGSYEQYF. The CDR3 DNA is TGTGCCAGCACCACTTGGACAGGGGGTTCCTACGAGCAGTACTTC. The gene calls are TRBV2 and TRBJ2-7, with 10 nucleotides matching TRBD1. The germline gives CDR1 SNHLY, CDR2 FYNNEI. This CDR3 has 15 residues. V lost 7 bases to trimming and J lost 1 base; unmatched junction nucleotides: 7.

The chain uses TRBV5-1 and TRBJ2-4, with 10 bases matching TRBD1. Germline trimming cut 4 bases from V and 7 bases from J; bases unmatched to any gene: 5. The CDR3 spans 14 residues. In germline, CDR1 is SGHRS, CDR2 YFSETQ. The CDR3 here is CASSIRQGANIQYF. CDR3 nucleotides: TGCGCCAGCAGCATTCGACAGGGGGCGAACATTCAGTACTTC.

The chain couples TRBV6-1 to TRBJ1-1; 10 nucleotides match TRBD1. The junction had 5 bases not matched to a gene; V was cut back by 3 bases and J by 7 bases. The CDR3 sequence is 14 residues long. The germline V gene has CDR1 MNHNS and CDR2 SASEGT. The CDR3, as DNA: TGTGCCAGCAGTGATAGACAGGGGGCCCTTGAAGCTTTCTTT. This encodes CASSDRQGALEAFF.

This chain connects TRBV9 to TRBJ1-1; the D gene is possibly TRBD1 (6 bases). The CDR3 runs to 16 residues. CDR1 and CDR2 from the germline V gene are SGDLS and YYNGEE. V gave up 7 bases and J gave up 2 bases, with 21 bases separating them. The CDR3 DNA reads as TGTGCCAGCCAACTGAGGGGAACAGGGCTAAACACTGAAGCTTTCTTT. Its protein is CASQLRGTGLNTEAFF.

The chain couples TRBV27 to TRBJ1-1; 9 bases align to TRBD1. Trimming removed 3 bases from V and 8 bases from J; junction bases left unmatched: 1. CDR1 MNHEY and CDR2 SMNVEV come from the germline V gene (reference sequence). The CDR3 contains 12 residues. In DNA form, the CDR3 reads TGTGCCAGCAGTTTCGGGACAGGGGAAGCTTTCTTT. Its translation: CASSFGTGEAFF.

The V and J genes are TRBV29-1 and TRBJ1-6; 7 nucleotides agree with TRBD1. V was clipped by 6 bases and J by 7 bases; unmatched bases: 3. The CDR3 totals 12 residues. Per the germline V gene, CDR1 is SQVTM and CDR2 is ANQGSEA. The CDR3 DNA sequence: TGCAGCGTGGGGACAGACAATTCACCCCTCCACTTT. Amino acid sequence: CSVGTDNSPLHF.

The rearrangement links TRBV4-2 to TRBJ2-1, with D perhaps TRBD2 (5 bases). The CDR3 covers 15 residues. Germline lookup yields CDR1 LGHNA and CDR2 YNFKEQ. V lost 0 bases and J lost 1, with 7 bases in between. The CDR3 DNA reads TGTGCCAGCAGCCAAGATCCGGGGTCCTACAATGAGCAGTTCTTC. Protein: CASSQDPGSYNEQFF.

The chain couples TRBV15 to TRBJ1-2; 9 nucleotides align to TRBD1. CDR3 length: 16 residues. Trimming at V came to 1 base and at J to 5 bases, leaving 8 bases not matched to a gene. CDR1 is LNHNV and CDR2 is YYDKDF in the germline V gene (reference sequence). CDR3 DNA sequence: TGTGCCACCAGCAGAGGAGATACAGGGGGCAGATATGGCTACACCTTC. Translation gives CATSRGDTGGRYGYTF.

This sequence joins TRBV7-2 and TRBJ1-1, with D maybe TRBD1 (6 bases). V was cut by 3 bases and J by 4 bases, with 15 bases left in between. Germline lookup yields CDR1 SGHTA and CDR2 FQGNSA. This CDR3 contains 15 residues. CDR3 DNA: TGTGCCAGCAGCTTGGATGGGGGCGTGGGCACTGAAGCTTTCTTT. Its translation: CASSLDGGVGTEAFF.

The chain is built from TRBV5-8 and TRBJ2-7; possibly TRBD2 for D (5 bases). This CDR3 is 15 amino acids long. Germline CDR1 SGHTS, CDR2 YDEGEE. V was cut by 2 bases and J by 2 bases, with 14 bases left in between. In DNA form, the CDR3 reads TGTGCCAGCAGCTTCGGAAGCACCGGGACCTACGAGCAGTACTTC. Translation: CASSFGSTGTYEQYF.

This sequence joins TRBV6-5 and TRBJ1-2; D possibly corresponds to TRBD1 (5 bases). Trimming removed 6 bases from V and 0 bases from J, with 11 bases in between. CDR1 and CDR2 (germline): MNHEY, SVGAGI. CDR3 length equals 14 residues. CDR3 sequence: CASSTGLANYGYTF. The CDR3 region has the DNA TGTGCCAGCAGCACGGGACTCGCTAACTATGGCTACACCTTC.

The rearrangement joins TRBV10-3 to TRBJ1-4; maybe TRBD1 (5 bases). The CDR3 sequence is 15 residues long. CDR1 and CDR2 from the germline V gene are ENHRY and SYGVKD. V was trimmed by 0 bases and J by 8 bases, leaving 13 bases between them. The CDR3 loop is CAISESTLYREKLFF. CDR3 sequence (DNA): TGTGCCATCAGTGAGTCGACCCTCTACAGGGAAAAACTGTTTTTT.

The chain joins TRBV5-4 to TRBJ1-1; 7 bases fit TRBD1. CDR1 and CDR2 from the germline V gene are SGHNT and YYREEE (reference sequence). V shed 0 bases and J 1 base; nucleotides not matched to a gene: 6. The CDR3 is made up of 16 amino acids. The CDR3 is CASSLAGYRGNTEAFF. As DNA, the CDR3 is TGTGCCAGCAGCTTGGCCGGATACAGGGGGAACACTGAAGCTTTCTTT. The full variable domain, its missing parts supplied by reference TRBV5-4 and TRBJ1-1, is ETGVTQSPTHLIKTRGQQVTLRCSSQSGHNTVSWYQQALGQGPQFIFQYYREEENGRGNFPPRFSGLQFPNYSSELNVNALELDDSALYLCASSLAGYRGNTEAFFGQGTRLTVV.

The chain recombines TRBV6-6 with TRBJ1-2; D is unresolved. Germline CDR1 reads MNHNY; CDR2 reads SVGAGI (reference sequence). V shed 2 bases and J shed 9 bases, with 13 bases lying between them. This CDR3 spans 13 amino acids. The CDR3 DNA reads TGTGCCAGCAGTTACGAAGCTTACTCCAGCTACACCTTC. Its translation is CASSYEAYSSYTF.

This clone came up a few times. This CDR3 is CASSPKSRTGGEGTEAFF. The CDR3 DNA is TGTGCCAGCAGCCCCAAGTCCAGGACAGGGGGCGAGGGAACTGAAGCTTTCTTT. The chain employs TRBV11-1 and TRBJ1-1, with TRBD1 matching 11 bases. Germline assignment: CDR1 SGHAT and CDR2 FQDESV (reference sequence). The length of the CDR3 is 18 residues. Trimming took 5 bases from V and 5 from J; bases not matched to a gene: 16.

V and J are TRBV18 and TRBJ1-2; D is ambiguous. Looked up from germline, CDR1 is KGHSH and CDR2 is LQKENI. The CDR3 is made up of 13 amino acids. V lost 4 bases to trimming and J lost 3 bases, with 9 bases between them. Here the CDR3 DNA reads TGTGCCAGCTCACACACAGAAGACTATGGCTACACCTTC. Amino acid sequence: CASSHTEDYGYTF.

V and J are TRBV29-1 and TRBJ1-2, with no clear D. Trimming removed 0 bases from V and 7 bases from J, with 12 bases in between. The CDR3 runs to 13 residues. Germline lookup yields CDR1 SQVTM and CDR2 ANQGSEA. Here the CDR3 reads CSVEERGLSGYTF. The CDR3 nucleotides are TGCAGCGTTGAAGAGAGAGGTTTGAGTGGCTACACCTTC.

For the CDR3, the DNA is TGTGCCAGCAGCTTAAGGAAACCACAGTCCTCAGGGGGCTACACCTTC. As protein: CASSLRKPQSSGGYTF. This chain uses TRBV7-9 with TRBJ1-2; weak D call: TRBD1 (5 bases). There are 16 residues in the CDR3. CDR1 and CDR2 from the germline V gene are SEHNR and FQNEAQ (reference sequence). V was trimmed by 2 bases and J by 8 bases, leaving 21 bases between them.

J is TRBJ1-2 and V is TRBV9; possibly TRBD1 for D (5 bases). This CDR3 spans 13 amino acids. Per the germline V gene, CDR1 is SGDLS and CDR2 is YYNGEE. V dropped 2 bases and J dropped 6 bases, with 11 bases sitting between them. This chain's CDR3 is CASSVRDSHGYTF. In nucleotides, the CDR3 is TGTGCCAGCAGCGTCCGGGACTCCCATGGCTACACCTTC.

The gene calls are TRBV5-6 and TRBJ1-1; D gene uncertain. This CDR3 spans 12 amino acids. The germline V gene encodes CDR1 SGHDT and CDR2 YYEEEE. V dropped 4 bases and J dropped 11 bases, with 15 bases sitting between them. CDR3 bases: TGTGCCAGCAGCCCGAGGAGCCGTGTGGCTTTCTTT. Protein: CASSPRSRVAFF.

This clone showed up just a few times. The V and J genes are TRBV7-2 and TRBJ2-1, with 10 bases that match TRBD2. This CDR3 is built from 17 residues. CDR1 and CDR2 from the germline V gene are SGHTA and FQGNSA. Trimming took 0 bases from V and 1 from J; bases not matched to a gene: 3. CDR3 loop: CASSLAGLARSYNEQFF. In DNA, the CDR3 is TGTGCCAGCAGCTTAGCGGGACTAGCGAGGTCCTACAATGAGCAGTTCTTC.